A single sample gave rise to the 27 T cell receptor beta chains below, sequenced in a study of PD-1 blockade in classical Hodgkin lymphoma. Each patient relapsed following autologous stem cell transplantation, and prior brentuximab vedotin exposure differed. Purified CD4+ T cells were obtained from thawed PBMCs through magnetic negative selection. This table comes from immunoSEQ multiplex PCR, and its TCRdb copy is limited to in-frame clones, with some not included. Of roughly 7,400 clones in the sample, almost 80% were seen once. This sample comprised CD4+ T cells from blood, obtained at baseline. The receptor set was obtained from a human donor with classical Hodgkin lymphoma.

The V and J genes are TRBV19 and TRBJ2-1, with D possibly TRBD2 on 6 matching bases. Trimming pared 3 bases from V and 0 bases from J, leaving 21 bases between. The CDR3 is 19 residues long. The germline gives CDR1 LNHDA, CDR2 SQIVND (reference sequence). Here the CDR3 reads CASSMPLGGAASSYNEQFF. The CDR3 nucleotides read TGTGCCAGTAGTATGCCCCTGGGCGGGGCCGCTAGCTCCTACAATGAGCAGTTCTTC.

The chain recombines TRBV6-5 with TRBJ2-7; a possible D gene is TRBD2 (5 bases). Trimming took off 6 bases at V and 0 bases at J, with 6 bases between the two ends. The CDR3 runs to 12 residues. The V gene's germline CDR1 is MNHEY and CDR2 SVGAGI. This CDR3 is CASRGSSYEQYF. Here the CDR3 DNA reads TGTGCCAGCAGGGGGAGCTCCTACGAGCAGTACTTC.

The CDR3 loop is CASSLEFRGSTEAFF. The DNA of the CDR3 is TGTGCCAGCAGCTTAGAATTCAGGGGTAGCACTGAAGCTTTCTTT. The chain has TRBV7-2 and TRBJ1-1; possible D gene TRBD1, 6 bases. Trimming removed 1 base from V and 4 bases from J, with 13 bases in between. The CDR3 loop spans 15 amino acids. Germline V gene data show CDR1 as SGHTA and CDR2 as FQGNSA.

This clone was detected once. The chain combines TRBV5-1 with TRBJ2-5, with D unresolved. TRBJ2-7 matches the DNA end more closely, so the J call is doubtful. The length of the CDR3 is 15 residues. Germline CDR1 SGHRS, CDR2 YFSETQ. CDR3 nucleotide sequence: TGCGCCAGCAGCTTGCTGGGTCGTTCCTCCTACGAGCAGTACTTC. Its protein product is CASSLLGRSSYEQYF.

CDR3 residues: CAIVHTMNTEAFF. CDR3 bases: TGTGCCATCGTACACACGATGAACACTGAAGCTTTCTTT. The chain is built from TRBV6-1 and TRBJ1-1; D is unclear. The CDR3 length is 13 residues. Germline values: CDR1 MNHNS, CDR2 SASEGT. V lost 10 bases and J 0 bases, leaving 12 bases between the germline ends.

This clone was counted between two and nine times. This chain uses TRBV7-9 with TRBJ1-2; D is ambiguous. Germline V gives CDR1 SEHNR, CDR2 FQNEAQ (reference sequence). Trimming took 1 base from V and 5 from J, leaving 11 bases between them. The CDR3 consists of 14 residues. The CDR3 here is CASSLERGLYGYTF. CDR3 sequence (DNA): TGTGCCAGCAGCTTAGAACGTGGGCTGTATGGCTACACCTTC.

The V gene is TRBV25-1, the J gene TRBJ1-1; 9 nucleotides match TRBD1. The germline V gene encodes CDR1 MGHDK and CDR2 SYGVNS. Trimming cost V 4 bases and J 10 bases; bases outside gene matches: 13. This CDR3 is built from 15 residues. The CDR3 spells CASSANPGQGFRAFF. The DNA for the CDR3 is TGTGCCAGCAGTGCCAACCCGGGACAGGGTTTTCGAGCTTTCTTT.

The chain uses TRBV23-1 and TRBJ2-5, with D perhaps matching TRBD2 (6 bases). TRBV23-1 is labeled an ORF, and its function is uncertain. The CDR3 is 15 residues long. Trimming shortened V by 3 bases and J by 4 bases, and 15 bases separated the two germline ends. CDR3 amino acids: CASSQNQGGRETQYF. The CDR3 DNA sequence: TGCGCCAGCAGTCAGAATCAGGGAGGACGAGAGACCCAGTACTTC.

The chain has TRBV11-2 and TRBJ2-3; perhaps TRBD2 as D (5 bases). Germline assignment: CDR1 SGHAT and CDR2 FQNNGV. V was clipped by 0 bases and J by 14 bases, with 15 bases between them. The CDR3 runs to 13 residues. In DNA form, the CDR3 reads TGTGCCAGCAGCTTAGATCCCAGACTACCCCCGTATTTT. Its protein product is CASSLDPRLPPYF.

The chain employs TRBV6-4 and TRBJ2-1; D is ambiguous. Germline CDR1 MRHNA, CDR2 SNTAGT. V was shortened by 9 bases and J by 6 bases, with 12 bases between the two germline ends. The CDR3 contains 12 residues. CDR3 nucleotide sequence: TGTGCCAGGACGGCCGACCCCAATGAGCAGTTCTTC. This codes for CARTADPNEQFF.

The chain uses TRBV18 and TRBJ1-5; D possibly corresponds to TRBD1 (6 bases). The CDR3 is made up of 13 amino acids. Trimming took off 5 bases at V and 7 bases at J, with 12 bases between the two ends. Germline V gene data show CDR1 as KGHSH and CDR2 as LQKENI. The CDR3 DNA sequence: TGTGCCAGCTCAAGGACAGTGGAGCAGCCCCAGCATTTT. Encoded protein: CASSRTVEQPQHF. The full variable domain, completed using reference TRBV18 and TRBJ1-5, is NAGVMQNPRHLVRRRGQEARLRCSPMKGHSHVYWYRQLPEEGLKFMVYLQKENIIDESGMPKERFSAEFPKEGPSILRIQQVVRGDSAAYFCASSRTVEQPQHFGDGTRLSIL.

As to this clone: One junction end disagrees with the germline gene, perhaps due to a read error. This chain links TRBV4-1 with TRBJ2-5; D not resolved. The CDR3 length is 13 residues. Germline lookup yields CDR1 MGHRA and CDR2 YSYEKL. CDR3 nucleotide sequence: TGCGCCAGCGGCCAATTTATTACGGAGACCCAGTACTTC. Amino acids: CASGQFITETQYF.

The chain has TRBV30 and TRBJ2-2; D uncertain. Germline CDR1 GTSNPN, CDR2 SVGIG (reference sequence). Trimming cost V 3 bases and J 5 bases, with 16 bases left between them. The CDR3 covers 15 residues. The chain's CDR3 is CAWRSPGITTGELFF. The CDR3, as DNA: TGTGCCTGGAGGTCCCCAGGAATCACGACCGGGGAGCTGTTTTTT.

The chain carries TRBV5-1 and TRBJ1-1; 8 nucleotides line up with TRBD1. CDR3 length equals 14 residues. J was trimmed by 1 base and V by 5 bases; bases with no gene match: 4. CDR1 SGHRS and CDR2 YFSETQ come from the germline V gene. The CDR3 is CASRVDRANTEAFF. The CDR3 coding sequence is TGCGCCAGCAGAGTGGACAGGGCGAACACTGAAGCTTTCTTT.

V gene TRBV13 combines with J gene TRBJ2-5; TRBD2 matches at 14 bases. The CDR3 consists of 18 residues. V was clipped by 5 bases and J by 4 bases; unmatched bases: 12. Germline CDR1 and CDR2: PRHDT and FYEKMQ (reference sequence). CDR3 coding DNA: TGTGCCAGCAGCGATAGAGGACTAGCGGGAGGTTCCATAGAGACCCAGTACTTC. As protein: CASSDRGLAGGSIETQYF.

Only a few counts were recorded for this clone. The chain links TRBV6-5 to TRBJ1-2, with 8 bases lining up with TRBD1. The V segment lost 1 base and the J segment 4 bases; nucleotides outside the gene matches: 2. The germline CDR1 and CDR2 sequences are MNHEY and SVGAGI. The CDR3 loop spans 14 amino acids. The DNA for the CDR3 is TGTGCCAGCAGTTACTTGACAGGGGCCTATGGCTACACCTTC. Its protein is CASSYLTGAYGYTF.

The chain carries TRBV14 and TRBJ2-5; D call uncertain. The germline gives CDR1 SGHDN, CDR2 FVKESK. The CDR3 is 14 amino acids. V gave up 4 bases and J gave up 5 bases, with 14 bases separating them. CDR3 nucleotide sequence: TGTGCCAGCAGCCCAAGGTTTCCCCAGGAGACCCAGTACTTC. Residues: CASSPRFPQETQYF.

CDR3 sequence: CASSSKRLGETQYF. CDR3 nucleotides: TGTGCCAGCTCTTCAAAAAGGCTGGGGGAGACCCAGTACTTC. The V and J genes are TRBV18 and TRBJ2-5; D is unclear. Germline-derived CDR1 and CDR2 are KGHSH and LQKENI. The CDR3 covers 14 residues. Trimming pared 6 bases from V and 5 bases from J, leaving 16 bases between.

CDR3 amino acids: CASTPGLAGGGTGELFF. CDR3 nucleotide sequence: TGTGCCTCAACTCCGGGACTAGCGGGAGGTGGGACCGGGGAGCTGTTTTTT. This rearrangement joins TRBV10-3 to TRBJ2-2; TRBD2 aligns across 15 bases. This CDR3 has 17 residues. Germline V gene sequence: CDR1 ENHRY, CDR2 SYGVKD. V was clipped by 11 bases and J by 5 bases; unmatched bases: 12.

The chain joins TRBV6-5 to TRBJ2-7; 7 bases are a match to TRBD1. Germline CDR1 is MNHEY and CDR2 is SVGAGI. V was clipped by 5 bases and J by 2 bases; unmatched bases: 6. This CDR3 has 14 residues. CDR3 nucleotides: TGTGCCAGCAGTAAAACTAGGGGGCCCTACGAGCAGTACTTC. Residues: CASSKTRGPYEQYF.

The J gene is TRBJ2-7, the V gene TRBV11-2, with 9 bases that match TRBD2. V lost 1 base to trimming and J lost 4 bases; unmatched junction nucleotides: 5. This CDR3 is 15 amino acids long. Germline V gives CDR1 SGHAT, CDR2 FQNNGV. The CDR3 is CASSLVGAGGYEQYF. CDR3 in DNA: TGTGCCAGCAGCTTAGTTGGGGCGGGAGGGTACGAGCAGTACTTC.

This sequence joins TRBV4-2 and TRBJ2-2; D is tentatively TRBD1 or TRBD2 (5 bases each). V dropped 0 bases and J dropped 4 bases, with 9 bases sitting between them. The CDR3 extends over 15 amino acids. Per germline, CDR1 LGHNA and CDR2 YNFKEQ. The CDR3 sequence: CASSQDWGSTGELFF. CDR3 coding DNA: TGTGCCAGCAGCCAAGATTGGGGGTCCACCGGGGAGCTGTTTTTT.

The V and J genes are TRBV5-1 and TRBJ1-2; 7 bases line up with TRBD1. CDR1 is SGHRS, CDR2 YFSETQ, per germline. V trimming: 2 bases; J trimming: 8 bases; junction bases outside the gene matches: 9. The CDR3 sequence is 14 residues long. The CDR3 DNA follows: TGCGCCAGCAGCTTAGACCGGACAGGAAGAGGCTACACCTTC. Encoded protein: CASSLDRTGRGYTF. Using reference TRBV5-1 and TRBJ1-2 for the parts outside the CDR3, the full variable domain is KAGVTQTPRYLIKTRGQQVTLSCSPISGHRSVSWYQQTPGQGLQFLFEYFSETQRNKGNFPGRFSGRQFSNSRSEMNVSTLELGDSALYLCASSLDRTGRGYTFGSGTRLTVV.

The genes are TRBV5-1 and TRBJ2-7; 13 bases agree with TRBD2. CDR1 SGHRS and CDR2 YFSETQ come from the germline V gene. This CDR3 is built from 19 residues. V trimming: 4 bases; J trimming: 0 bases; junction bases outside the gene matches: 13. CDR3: CASSLLLLAGGPSSYEQYF. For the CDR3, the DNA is TGCGCCAGCAGCCTCCTGTTACTAGCGGGAGGGCCAAGCTCCTACGAGCAGTACTTC.

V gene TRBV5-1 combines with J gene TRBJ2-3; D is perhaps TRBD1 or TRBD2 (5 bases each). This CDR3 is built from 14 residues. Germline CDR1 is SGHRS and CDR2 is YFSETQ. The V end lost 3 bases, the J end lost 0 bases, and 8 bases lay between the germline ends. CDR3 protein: CASSWGSSTDTQYF. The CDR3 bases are TGCGCCAGCAGCTGGGGGTCTAGCACAGATACGCAGTATTTT.

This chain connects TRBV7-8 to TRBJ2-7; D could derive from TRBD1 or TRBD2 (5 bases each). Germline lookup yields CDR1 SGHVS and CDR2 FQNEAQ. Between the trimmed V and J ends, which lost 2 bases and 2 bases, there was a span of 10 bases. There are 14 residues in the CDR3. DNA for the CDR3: TGTGCCAGCAGCTTAACTAGGGGAGCCTACGAGCAGTACTTC. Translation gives CASSLTRGAYEQYF. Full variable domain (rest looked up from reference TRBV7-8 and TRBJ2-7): GAGVSQSPRYKVAKRGQDVALRCDPISGHVSLFWYQQALGQGPEFLTYFQNEAQLDKSGLPSDRFFAERPEGSVSTLKIQRTQQEDSAVYLCASSLTRGAYEQYFGPGTRLTVT.

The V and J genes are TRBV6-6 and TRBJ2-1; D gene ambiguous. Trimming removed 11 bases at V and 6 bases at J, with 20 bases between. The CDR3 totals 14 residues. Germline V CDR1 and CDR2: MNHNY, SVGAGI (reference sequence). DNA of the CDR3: TGTGCCGCAAAAGGTACCTTAGAAGGCAATGAGCAGTTCTTC. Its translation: CAAKGTLEGNEQFF.